These 5 T cell receptor beta chains came from one sample sequenced in a study of blood T cell repertoires in COVID-19. Sequenced by immunoSEQ multiplex PCR; TCRdb stores in-frame clones only, minus some. The table shows a few hundred thousand clones, with 80% to 85% occurring only once. Material for sequencing was peripheral blood. The origin of the receptors is a person between 65 and 80 years old with COVID-19, enrolled during active disease.

This clone was found once. V usage is TRBV11-2 and J usage is TRBJ1-5, with 7 bases matching TRBD1. V shed 5 bases, J shed 5 bases, and the junction held 9 bases outside the gene matches. CDR1 SGHAT and CDR2 FQNNGV come from the germline V gene. The CDR3 sequence is 15 residues long. CDR3 coding DNA: TGTGCCAGCAGCCGTGACCGGGACAGATATCAGCCCCAGCATTTT. It is translated as CASSRDRDRYQPQHF.

Only one count was recorded for this clone. The chain joins TRBV7-2 to TRBJ1-2, with 7 bases that match TRBD1. The ends lost 1 base at V and 1 base at J; junction bases unmatched: 3. Germline values: CDR1 SGHTA, CDR2 FQGNSA. This CDR3 spans 15 amino acids. CDR3 protein: CASSLGDRINYGYTF. The CDR3 region has the DNA TGTGCCAGCAGCTTAGGGGACAGAATTAACTATGGCTACACCTTC.

The V call is TRBV11-2, the J call TRBJ2-3; 10 bases are a match to TRBD2. V gave up 3 bases and J gave up 0 bases; unmatched junction bases: 9. The CDR3 covers 18 residues. Germline V gene sequence: CDR1 SGHAT, CDR2 FQNNGV. The CDR3 spells CASSFKPSGGSSTDTQYF. DNA for the CDR3: TGTGCCAGCAGCTTTAAGCCTAGCGGGGGTTCTAGCACAGATACGCAGTATTTT. Supplemented by reference TRBV11-2 and TRBJ2-3, the full variable domain reads EAGVAQSPRYKIIEKRQSVAFWCNPISGHATLYWYQQILGQGPKLLIQFQNNGVVDDSQLPKDRFSAERLKGVDSTLKIQPAKLEDSAVYLCASSFKPSGGSSTDTQYFGPGTRLTVL.

This clone was recorded only once. The chain uses TRBV6-5 and TRBJ1-1; possible D gene TRBD1, 6 bases. Trimming shortened V by 7 bases and J by 4 bases, and 13 bases separated the two germline ends. The CDR3 loop spans 13 amino acids. In germline, CDR1 is MNHEY, CDR2 SVGAGI. CDR3 sequence: CASKRDMVTEAFF. DNA of the CDR3: TGTGCCAGCAAAAGGGACATGGTCACTGAAGCTTTCTTT.

This clone was seen more than once but under ten times. For the CDR3, the DNA is TGCAGCGGAGGAACAGGACCCAGTGAAGCTTTCTTT. Protein product: CSGGTGPSEAFF. This rearrangement joins TRBV29-1 to TRBJ1-1; tentative D call: TRBD1 (5 bases). Trimming pared 7 bases from V and 7 bases from J, leaving 16 bases between. CDR1 SQVTM and CDR2 ANQGSEA come from the germline V gene. CDR3 size: 12 residues. Combining the CDR3 with reference TRBV29-1 and TRBJ1-1 gives the whole variable domain SAVISQKPSRDICQRGTSLTIQCQVDSQVTMMFWYRQQPGQSLTLIATANQGSEATYESGFVIDKFPISRPNLTFSTLTVSNMSPEDSSIYLCSGGTGPSEAFFGQGTRLTVV.